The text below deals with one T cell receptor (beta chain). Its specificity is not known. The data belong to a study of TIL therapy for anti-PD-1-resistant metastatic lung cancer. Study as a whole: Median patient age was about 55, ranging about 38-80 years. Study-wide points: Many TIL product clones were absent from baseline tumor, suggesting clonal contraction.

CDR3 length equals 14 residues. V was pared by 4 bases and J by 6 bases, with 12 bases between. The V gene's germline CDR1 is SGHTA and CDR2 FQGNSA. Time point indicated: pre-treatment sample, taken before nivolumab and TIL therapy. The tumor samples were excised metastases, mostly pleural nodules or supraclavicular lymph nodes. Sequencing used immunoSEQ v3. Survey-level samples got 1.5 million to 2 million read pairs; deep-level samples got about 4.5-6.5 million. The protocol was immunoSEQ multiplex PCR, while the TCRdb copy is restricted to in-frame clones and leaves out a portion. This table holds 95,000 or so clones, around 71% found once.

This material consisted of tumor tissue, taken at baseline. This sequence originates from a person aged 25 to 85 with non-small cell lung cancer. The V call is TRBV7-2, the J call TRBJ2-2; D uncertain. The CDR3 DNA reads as TGTGCCAGCAGCTCTCTACCGGGCGCCGGGGAGCTGTTTTTT. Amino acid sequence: CASSSLPGAGELFF.